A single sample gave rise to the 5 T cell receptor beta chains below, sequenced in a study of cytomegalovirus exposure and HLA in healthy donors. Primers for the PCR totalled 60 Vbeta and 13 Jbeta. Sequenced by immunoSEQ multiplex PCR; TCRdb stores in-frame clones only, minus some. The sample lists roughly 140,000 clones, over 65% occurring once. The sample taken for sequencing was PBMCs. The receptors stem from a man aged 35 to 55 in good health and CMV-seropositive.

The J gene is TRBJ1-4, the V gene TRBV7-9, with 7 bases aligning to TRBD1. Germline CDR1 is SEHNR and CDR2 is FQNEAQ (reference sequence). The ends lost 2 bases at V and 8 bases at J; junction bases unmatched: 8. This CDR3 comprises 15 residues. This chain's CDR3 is CASSLRQGVGEKLFF. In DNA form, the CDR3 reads TGTGCCAGCAGCTTACGACAGGGTGTAGGCGAAAAACTGTTTTTT. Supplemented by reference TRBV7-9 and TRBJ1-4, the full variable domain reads DTGVSQNPRHKITKRGQNVTFRCDPISEHNRLYWYRQTLGQGPEFLTYFQNEAQLEKSRLLSDRFSAERPKGSFSTLEIQRTEQGDSAMYLCASSLRQGVGEKLFFGSGTQLSVL.

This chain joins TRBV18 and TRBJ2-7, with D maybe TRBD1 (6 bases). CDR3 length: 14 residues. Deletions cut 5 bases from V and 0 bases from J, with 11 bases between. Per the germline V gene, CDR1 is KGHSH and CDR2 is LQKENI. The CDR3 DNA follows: TGTGCCAGCTCAACCTCGGACAGCTCCTACGAGCAGTACTTC. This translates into CASSTSDSSYEQYF.

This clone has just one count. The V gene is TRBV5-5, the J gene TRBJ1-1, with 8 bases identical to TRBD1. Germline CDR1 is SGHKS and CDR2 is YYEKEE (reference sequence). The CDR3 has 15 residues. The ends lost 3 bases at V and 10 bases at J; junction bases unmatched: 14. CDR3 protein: CASSWLSGGFVGAFF. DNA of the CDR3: TGTGCCAGCAGCTGGCTGTCAGGGGGCTTTGTAGGAGCTTTCTTT.

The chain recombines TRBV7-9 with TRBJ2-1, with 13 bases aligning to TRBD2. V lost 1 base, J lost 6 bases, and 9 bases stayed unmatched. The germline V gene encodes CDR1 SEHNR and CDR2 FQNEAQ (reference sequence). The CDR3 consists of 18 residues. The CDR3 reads CASSLGLAGGHPLNEQFF. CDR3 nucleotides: TGTGCCAGCAGCTTAGGACTAGCGGGAGGCCATCCCCTCAATGAGCAGTTCTTC.

For the CDR3, the DNA is TGTGCCACCAGCAGAGATGGGGGGACAGGGACCAAAAACATTCAGTACTTC. It specifies CATSRDGGTGTKNIQYF. This sequence joins TRBV15 and TRBJ2-4; 9 positions agree with TRBD1. In germline, CDR1 is LNHNV, CDR2 YYDKDF (reference sequence). V shed 0 bases and J 2 bases; nucleotides not matched to a gene: 5. The CDR3 extends over 17 amino acids.